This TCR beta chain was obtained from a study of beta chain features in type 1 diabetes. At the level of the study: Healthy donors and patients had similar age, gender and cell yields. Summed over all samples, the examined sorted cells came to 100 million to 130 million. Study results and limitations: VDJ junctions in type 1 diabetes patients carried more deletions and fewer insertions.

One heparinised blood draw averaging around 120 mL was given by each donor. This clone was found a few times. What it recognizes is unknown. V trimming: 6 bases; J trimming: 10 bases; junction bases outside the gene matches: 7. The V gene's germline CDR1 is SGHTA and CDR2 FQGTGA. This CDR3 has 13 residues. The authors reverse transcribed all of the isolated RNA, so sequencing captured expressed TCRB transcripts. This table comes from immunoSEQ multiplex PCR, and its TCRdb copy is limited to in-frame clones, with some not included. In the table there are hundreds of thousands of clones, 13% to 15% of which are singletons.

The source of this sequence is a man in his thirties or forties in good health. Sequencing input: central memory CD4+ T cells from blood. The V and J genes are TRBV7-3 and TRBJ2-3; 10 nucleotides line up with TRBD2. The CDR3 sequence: CASSKPGLASQYF. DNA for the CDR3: TGTGCCAGCAGTAAGCCGGGACTAGCGTCGCAGTATTTT.